The 18 T cell receptor beta chains presented below share a single source sample, sequenced in a study of T cell responses to AZD1222 COVID-19 vaccine. Assay: immunoSEQ multiplex PCR; the TCRdb copy retains only in-frame clones and omits some. Of about 100,000 clones in the sample, more than 70% are singletons; the top ten hold more than 1.2%. Sequencing used peripheral blood, obtained on day 0 of AZD1222 vaccination. The receptors were sampled from an adult in good health.

The V call is TRBV6-2 or TRBV6-3, the J call TRBJ2-4; 8 bases are shared with TRBD2. The CDR3 totals 12 residues. Per germline, CDR1 MNHEY and CDR2 SVGEGT. J gave up 11 bases and V 0 bases, and 0 bases lay outside the gene matches. The CDR3 loop is CASSYSGGVQYF. The CDR3 nucleotides read TGTGCCAGCAGTTACTCCGGGGGGGTTCAGTACTTC.

V and J are TRBV7-2 and TRBJ1-1; D is unresolved. CDR1 SGHTA and CDR2 FQGNSA come from the germline V gene. Between the trimmed V and J ends, which lost 1 base and 4 bases, there was a span of 10 bases. The CDR3 is 14 amino acids. CDR3 coding DNA: TGTGCCAGCAGCTTAGTAACGGCAGGCACTGAAGCTTTCTTT. Translation: CASSLVTAGTEAFF.

The chain is built from TRBV28 and TRBJ2-7; D ambiguous. This CDR3 has 13 residues. V was trimmed by 4 bases and J by 2 bases, leaving 9 bases between them. Germline CDR1 is MDHEN and CDR2 is SYDVKM. CDR3 loop: CASSYGSTYEQYF. In DNA, the CDR3 is TGTGCCAGCAGTTACGGGTCCACCTACGAGCAGTACTTC. The full variable domain, completed using reference TRBV28 and TRBJ2-7, is DVKVTQSSRYLVKRTGEKVFLECVQDMDHENMFWYRQDPGLGLRLIYFSYDVKMKEKGDIPEGYSVSREKKERFSLILESASTNQTSMYLCASSYGSTYEQYFGPGTRLTVT.

The rearrangement links TRBV18 to TRBJ1-2; 12 bases agree with TRBD1. The junction had 8 bases not matched to a gene; V was cut back by 0 bases and J by 6 bases. This CDR3 has 17 amino acids. Per germline, CDR1 KGHSH and CDR2 LQKENI. This CDR3 is CASSPPGQGAQKDGYTF. CDR3 DNA sequence: TGTGCCAGCTCACCACCGGGACAGGGGGCGCAAAAGGATGGCTACACCTTC. The full variable domain, with the rest looked up from reference TRBV18 and TRBJ1-2, is NAGVMQNPRHLVRRRGQEARLRCSPMKGHSHVYWYRQLPEEGLKFMVYLQKENIIDESGMPKERFSAEFPKEGPSILRIQQVVRGDSAAYFCASSPPGQGAQKDGYTFGSGTRLTVV.

The CDR3 is CASSKWRPGLAENTGELFF. The CDR3 bases are TGTGCCAGCAGCAAATGGAGACCCGGACTAGCTGAAAACACCGGGGAGCTGTTTTTT. The chain couples TRBV21-1 to TRBJ2-2; TRBD2 is the table's D call, not checked against the DNA. TRBV21-1 is assigned pseudogene status. The CDR3 runs to 19 residues.

The chain employs TRBV5-6 and TRBJ1-1; D ambiguous. Germline V gene lookup returns CDR1 SGHDT and CDR2 YYEEEE. The CDR3 extends over 11 amino acids. V lost 4 bases to trimming and J lost 0 bases, with 1 base between them. CDR3 sequence: CASSVNTEAFF. The CDR3 DNA sequence: TGTGCCAGCAGCGTGAACACTGAAGCTTTCTTT.

The DNA for the CDR3 is TGTGCCAGCAGCCAAGCGGGACGTCTGAACACTGAAGCTTTCTTT. Its translation is CASSQAGRLNTEAFF. The rearrangement uses TRBV14 and TRBJ1-1; weak D call: TRBD1 (5 bases). Between the trimmed V and J ends, which lost 1 base and 0 bases, there was a span of 9 bases. CDR1 and CDR2 from the germline V gene are SGHDN and FVKESK. CDR3 length: 15 residues.

This chain joins TRBV9 and TRBJ2-1, with no clear D. The V gene's germline CDR1 is SGDLS and CDR2 YYNGEE. CDR3 size: 15 residues. Trimming left V 4 bases short and J 0 bases short, with 11 bases between. The CDR3 DNA is TGTGCCAGCAGCTCTTCGTCTCGCTCCTACAATGAGCAGTTCTTC. It codes for CASSSSSRSYNEQFF.

The CDR3 protein is CSARGYEKLFF. CDR3 nucleotides: TGCAGTGCTAGGGGTTATGAAAAACTGTTTTTT. This chain joins TRBV20-1 and TRBJ1-4; D is ambiguous. The CDR3 contains 11 residues. Between the trimmed V and J ends, which lost 3 bases and 6 bases, there was a span of 5 bases. Germline V gene lookup returns CDR1 DFQATT and CDR2 SNEGSKA (reference sequence).

This chain links TRBV18 with TRBJ1-1; D is unresolved. The germline CDR1 and CDR2 sequences are KGHSH and LQKENI. Trimming pared 4 bases from V and 0 bases from J, leaving 9 bases between. The CDR3 has 14 amino acids. The DNA for the CDR3 is TGTGCCAGCTCACTCGGACCGCTGAACACTGAAGCTTTCTTT. It specifies CASSLGPLNTEAFF.

The chain couples TRBV11-2 to TRBJ2-3; no clear D gene. The germline V and J ends were trimmed by 7 bases and 0 bases, with 5 bases remaining between them. The CDR3 has 12 amino acids. Germline lookup yields CDR1 SGHAT and CDR2 FQNNGV. The CDR3 nucleotides read TGTGCCAGCACCCCTAGCACAGATACGCAGTATTTT. It is translated as CASTPSTDTQYF.

In its sample, this clone was seen once. V usage is TRBV5-1 and J usage is TRBJ1-3; D is possibly TRBD1 (5 bases). This CDR3 region has 15 residues. The V and J ends lost 7 bases and 0 bases respectively, with 14 bases between them. Germline assignment: CDR1 SGHRS and CDR2 YFSETQ. The CDR3 sequence: CASRPQESSGNTIYF. The CDR3 coding sequence is TGCGCCAGCCGACCACAGGAGAGCTCTGGAAACACCATATATTTT.

The chain recombines TRBV28 with TRBJ1-5; a possible D gene is TRBD1 (6 bases). Trimming took off 7 bases at V and 4 bases at J, with 14 bases between the two ends. Looked up from germline, CDR1 is MDHEN and CDR2 is SYDVKM. This CDR3 comprises 14 residues. The CDR3 region is CASTRLQGNQPQHF. CDR3 nucleotide sequence: TGTGCCAGCACTAGACTTCAGGGGAATCAGCCCCAGCATTTT.

The gene calls are TRBV4-2 and TRBJ1-4; D possibly corresponds to TRBD1 (6 bases). CDR1 LGHNA and CDR2 YNFKEQ come from the germline V gene. V lost 2 bases, J lost 8 bases, and 15 bases lay in between. The length of the CDR3 is 15 residues. CDR3 bases: TGTGCCAGCAGCCAATCCGGGGGCGCTGGGGAAAAACTGTTTTTT. It translates to CASSQSGGAGEKLFF.

The gene calls are TRBV4-3 and TRBJ2-1; the match to TRBD2 covers 10 bases. V shed 2 bases and J 4 bases; nucleotides not matched to a gene: 11. The CDR3 length is 18 residues. The germline gives CDR1 LGHNA, CDR2 YSLEER. This CDR3 is CASSQSLSSGGRYNEQFF. CDR3 DNA sequence: TGCGCCAGCAGCCAATCTCTCTCTAGCGGGGGACGTTACAATGAGCAGTTCTTC.

CDR3: CAWSILGDIQYF. CDR3 coding DNA: TGTGCCTGGAGTATACTAGGGGACATTCAGTACTTC. The chain recombines TRBV30 with TRBJ2-4; either TRBD1 or TRBD2 may supply D (5 bases each). The length of the CDR3 is 12 residues. V was clipped by 2 bases and J by 8 bases, with 10 bases between them. Per germline, CDR1 GTSNPN and CDR2 SVGIG (reference sequence).

CDR3 loop: CATSDLTGLSTDTQYF. CDR3 bases: TGTGCCACCAGTGATTTAACAGGGTTATCCACAGATACGCAGTATTTT. The V call is TRBV24-1, the J call TRBJ2-3, with a possible D match to TRBD1 (6 bases). Trimming left V 1 base short and J 2 bases short, with 12 bases between. In germline, CDR1 is KGHDR, CDR2 SFDVKD. This CDR3 spans 16 amino acids.

This chain connects TRBV27 to TRBJ2-7; TRBD2 matches 8 bases. The CDR3 is 15 amino acids. Losses at the gene ends were 1 base for V and 1 base for J; bases not matched to a gene: 3. Germline CDR1 is MNHEY and CDR2 is SMNVEV (reference sequence). CDR3 residues: CASSLYTSGSYEQYF. CDR3 sequence (DNA): TGTGCCAGCAGTTTATATACTAGCGGATCCTACGAGCAGTACTTC.